A single sample gave rise to the 15 T cell receptor beta chains below, sequenced in a study of T cell responses to AZD1222 COVID-19 vaccine. Sequencing used immunoSEQ multiplex PCR; TCRdb keeps in-frame clones, though not all of them. The sample records about 140,000 clones, around 90% being singletons. Source: peripheral blood, taken 28 days after the second AZD1222 dose. These receptors all stem from an adult who received the AZD1222 COVID-19 vaccine.

The V gene is TRBV4-3, the J gene TRBJ2-1; D ambiguous. Trimming removed 0 bases at V and 7 bases at J, with 13 bases between. In germline, CDR1 is LGHNA, CDR2 YSLEER. The CDR3 spans 15 residues. The CDR3 sequence: CASSQEGRVRNEQFF. CDR3 sequence (DNA): TGCGCCAGCAGCCAAGAAGGACGTGTGAGGAATGAGCAGTTCTTC.

The rearrangement joins TRBV20-1 to TRBJ1-2; tentative D call: TRBD1 (5 bases). Deletions cut 3 bases from V and 5 bases from J, with 25 bases between. The CDR3 contains 17 residues. From germline, CDR1 is DFQATT and CDR2 SNEGSKA (reference sequence). This CDR3 reads CSASRGPGQGGGYGYTF. The CDR3 nucleotides are TGCAGTGCTAGTAGGGGTCCGGGGCAGGGAGGCGGTTATGGCTACACCTTC.

V is TRBV4-1 and J is TRBJ1-1; D uncertain. Germline lookup yields CDR1 MGHRA and CDR2 YSYEKL. The CDR3 has 13 residues. Trimming shortened V by 5 bases and J by 1 base, and 8 bases separated the two germline ends. CDR3 sequence reads: CASSWGGNTEAFF. CDR3 bases: TGCGCCAGCAGCTGGGGTGGGAACACTGAAGCTTTCTTT.

This chain uses TRBV4-2 with TRBJ1-1; no clear D gene. CDR3 length: 12 amino acids. The germline V and J ends were trimmed by 1 base and 6 bases, with 6 bases remaining between them. Looked up from germline, CDR1 is LGHNA and CDR2 is YNFKEQ. The CDR3 DNA follows: TGTGCCAGCAGCCAAGGTCTCCCTGAAGCTTTCTTT. It encodes CASSQGLPEAFF.

The chain links TRBV21-1 to TRBJ2-7; the table's D call, TRBD1, was not checked against the DNA. TRBV21-1 is labeled a pseudogene. The CDR3 has 15 amino acids. CDR3 sequence reads: CASSKTGGNSYEQYF. The CDR3 DNA sequence: TGTGCCAGCAGCAAAACAGGGGGAAACTCCTACGAGCAGTACTTC.

This clone was picked up a small number of times. J is TRBJ2-1 and V is TRBV28; 7 bases are shared with TRBD2. This CDR3 region has 14 residues. The V gene end was trimmed by 3 bases and the J gene end by 8 bases; junction bases not matched to a gene: 7. Germline V CDR1 and CDR2: MDHEN, SYDVKM. The CDR3 DNA is TGTGCCAGCAGTTTCGGGCGGGAGTCCGATGAGCAGTTCTTC. Its protein product is CASSFGRESDEQFF.

The CDR3 protein is CASSLSTGRLIYEQYF. The CDR3 DNA sequence: TGTGCCAGCAGCTTATCGACGGGACGCTTAATCTACGAGCAGTACTTC. This sequence joins TRBV7-9 and TRBJ2-7; TRBD1 or TRBD2 may be the D gene (5 bases each). The CDR3 extends over 16 amino acids. The V end was cut by 2 bases, the J end by 3 bases, with 17 bases between. The germline V gene has CDR1 SEHNR and CDR2 FQNEAQ (reference sequence).

CDR3 in DNA: TGTGCCATCAGTGATCCTAGCGGGAGAAAAGAGACCCAGTACTTC. Protein product: CAISDPSGRKETQYF. The chain uses TRBV10-3 and TRBJ2-5; 10 bases are shared with TRBD2. V gave up 3 bases and J gave up 3 bases; unmatched junction bases: 4. Germline V gene sequence: CDR1 ENHRY, CDR2 SYGVKD. The CDR3 spans 15 residues.

J is TRBJ2-7 and V is TRBV9; the D gene is possibly TRBD1 (6 bases). V was clipped by 1 base and J by 6 bases, with 14 bases between them. This CDR3 comprises 14 residues. The germline gives CDR1 SGDLS, CDR2 YYNGEE. The CDR3 DNA follows: TGTGCCAGCAGCGTAACGGACAGAGGGTCCGAGCAGTACTTC. Its translation: CASSVTDRGSEQYF.

V usage is TRBV5-6 and J usage is TRBJ2-1; weak D call: TRBD1 (5 bases). Trimming removed 3 bases from V and 8 bases from J, with 12 bases in between. This CDR3 has 13 amino acids. From germline, CDR1 is SGHDT and CDR2 YYEEEE. Here the CDR3 reads CASSSTYRYEQFF. The CDR3 DNA sequence: TGTGCCAGCAGCTCTACGTACAGGTATGAGCAGTTCTTC.

This chain connects TRBV7-3 to TRBJ2-3; TRBD1 might be the D (6 bases). The CDR3 has 15 amino acids. Germline CDR1 reads SGHTA; CDR2 reads FQGTGA. V was cut by 0 bases and J by 0 bases, with 7 bases left in between. The CDR3 protein is CASSLTGASTDTQYF. CDR3 in DNA: TGTGCCAGCAGCTTAACGGGGGCTAGCACAGATACGCAGTATTTT.

The J gene is TRBJ2-3, the V gene TRBV15; 9 bases are shared with TRBD1. From germline, CDR1 is LNHNV and CDR2 YYDKDF (reference sequence). The CDR3 consists of 16 residues. With V trimmed by 5 bases and J by 6 bases, 12 bases remained unmatched. This CDR3 is CATSGLRTGESDTQYF. The CDR3 nucleotides read TGTGCCACCAGCGGTCTACGGACAGGGGAATCCGATACGCAGTATTTT.

CDR3: CASGAGGTKETQYF. The CDR3 DNA reads as TGTGCCAGCGGGGCGGGGGGTACTAAGGAGACCCAGTACTTC. The chain employs TRBV5-4 and TRBJ2-5; 8 bases line up with TRBD2. The CDR3 is made up of 14 amino acids. The germline CDR1 and CDR2 sequences are SGHNT and YYREEE (reference sequence). Losses at the gene ends were 7 bases for V and 5 bases for J; bases not matched to a gene: 10.

The V and J genes are TRBV3-1 (or the pseudogene TRBV3-2) and TRBJ2-1, with 12 bases lining up with TRBD2. CDR3 size: 16 residues. J was trimmed by 11 bases and V by 0 bases; bases with no gene match: 8. From germline, CDR1 is LGHDT and CDR2 YNNKEL (reference sequence). As DNA, the CDR3 is TGTGCCAGCAGCCAAGAGACCGGACTAGCGGGGACAAAGCAGTTCTTC. Encoded protein: CASSQETGLAGTKQFF.

This clone came up once. V is TRBV18 and J is TRBJ1-2; D gene uncertain. CDR1 and CDR2 from the germline V gene are KGHSH and LQKENI. The length of the CDR3 is 17 residues. With 1 base removed from V and 2 bases from J, the gap between germline ends came to 17 bases. This chain's CDR3 is CASSPLQLSSLNYGYTF. Here the CDR3 DNA reads TGTGCCAGCTCACCACTGCAACTTTCGAGCCTAAACTATGGCTACACCTTC.